The rows below give T cell receptor beta chains drawn from one sample of a study of cytomegalovirus exposure and HLA in healthy donors. Using immunoSEQ multiplex PCR, the repertoire was profiled, and TCRdb retains in-frame clones only, with some absent. The data show about 150,000 clones, with under 80% seen just once and about 1.4% held by the top ten. Sequencing was carried out using PBMCs. These TCRs come from a woman aged 25 to 45 in good health and CMV-seronegative. Each CDR3 is given with its conserved first and last residue. D genes are given only for firm matches. Only some rows state a clone size, as once, few, many or a class for expanded clones.

V gene	clone size	D gene	J gene	CDR3 protein	CDR3 DNA
TRBV19	few	-	TRBJ2-3	CASSQGGVHTDTQYF	TGTGCCAGTAGTCAAGGAGGGGTCCACACAGATACGCAGTATTTT
TRBV10-1	-	TRBD2	TRBJ2-3	CASSVVAGGSDTQYF	TGCGCCAGCAGTGTTGTAGCGGGGGGGTCCGATACGCAGTATTTT
TRBV7-9	-	-	TRBJ1-2	CASSFGGLKGYTF	TGTGCCAGCAGCTTTGGGGGGTTGAAGGGCTACACCTTC
TRBV6-5	-	-	TRBJ2-7	CASSYLTRVYEQYF	TGTGCCAGCAGTTACTTGACGAGGGTCTACGAGCAGTACTTC
TRBV19	-	TRBD1	TRBJ1-1	CASTPQGGGGTEAFF	TGTGCCAGTACCCCCCAGGGGGGCGGAGGCACTGAAGCTTTCTTT
TRBV7-9	-	TRBD1	TRBJ2-3	CSSSFRDSTFTDTQYF	TGTTCCAGCAGCTTCCGGGACAGCACTTTCACAGATACGCAGTATTTT
TRBV7-8	-	TRBD2	TRBJ2-1	CASSFGLGNEQFF	TGTGCCAGCAGCTTCGGACTAGGCAATGAGCAGTTCTTC
TRBV5-1	few	TRBD2	TRBJ2-1	CASSVTSGDHNEQFF	TGCGCCAGCAGCGTGACTAGCGGGGATCACAATGAGCAGTTCTTC
TRBV2	-	-	TRBJ1-6	CASNTAAGSYNSPLHF	TGTGCCAGCAATACGGCGGCGGGCTCCTATAATTCACCCCTCCACTTT
TRBV18	-	TRBD1	TRBJ1-1	CASSRDRGRVTEAFF	TGTGCCAGCTCACGGGACAGGGGGCGGGTCACTGAAGCTTTCTTT
TRBV15	-	-	TRBJ1-1	CATRLGGLAFF	TGTGCCACCAGGCTTGGCGGGCTAGCTTTCTTT
TRBV18	-	-	TRBJ1-1	CASSDSIGNTEAFF	TGTGCCAGCTCGGACAGTATCGGGAACACTGAAGCTTTCTTT
TRBV6-6	-	-	TRBJ1-3	CASRLPGNTIYF	TGTGCCAGCAGACTCCCTGGAAACACCATATATTTT
TRBV7-8	once	TRBD1	TRBJ1-2	CASSLTGAGYGYTF	TGTGCCAGCAGCTTAACAGGGGCTGGGTATGGCTACACCTTC
TRBV6-5	-	TRBD1	TRBJ1-2	CASARTGVYGYTF	TGTGCCAGCGCTAGGACAGGGGTTTATGGCTACACCTTC
TRBV19	-	-	TRBJ2-1	CASSMAASYNEQFF	TGTGCCAGTAGTATGGCGGCCTCCTACAATGAGCAGTTCTTC
TRBV28	-	-	TRBJ1-6	CASRGGTYNSPLHF	TGTGCCAGCAGAGGAGGAACCTATAATTCACCCCTCCACTTT
TRBV2	-	-	TRBJ2-1	CASSGSQSYNEQFF	TGTGCCAGCAGTGGCAGTCAGTCCTACAATGAGCAGTTCTTC
TRBV11-3	-	-	TRBJ2-1	CASSLGGLYYNEQFF	TGTGCCAGCAGCTTAGGCGGACTTTACTACAATGAGCAGTTCTTC
TRBV19	-	TRBD1	TRBJ1-5	CASSKGAFNQPQHF	TGTGCCAGTAGTAAGGGGGCTTTTAATCAGCCCCAGCATTTT
TRBV7-8	-	-	TRBJ1-5	CASSLATGNQPQHF	TGTGCCAGCAGCTTAGCGACAGGCAATCAGCCCCAGCATTTT
TRBV5-1	-	-	TRBJ1-4	CASSPNPGAHEKLFF	TGCGCCAGCAGCCCAAACCCAGGGGCTCATGAAAAACTGTTTTTT
TRBV19	-	-	TRBJ1-1	CASSIRGGTEAFF	TGTGCCAGTAGTATTCGAGGGGGCACTGAAGCTTTCTTT
TRBV2	once	-	TRBJ1-6	CASSEAQWAPKDPLHF	TGTGCCAGCAGTGAAGCCCAGTGGGCACCCAAGGATCCCCTCCACTTT
TRBV28	-	-	TRBJ1-2	CASSLTDGGYGYTF	TGTGCCAGCAGTTTAACGGACGGGGGGTATGGCTACACCTTC
TRBV29-1	-	-	TRBJ2-3	CSVVALGTQYF	TGCAGCGTGGTGGCCCTTGGTACGCAGTATTTT
TRBV18	-	-	TRBJ2-5	CASSPGGLETQYF	TGTGCCAGCTCACCAGGGGGCCTAGAGACCCAGTACTTC
TRBV19	few	-	TRBJ2-2	CAALDRANTGELFF	TGTGCCGCTCTGGACAGAGCGAACACCGGGGAGCTGTTTTTT
TRBV28	few	-	TRBJ2-4	CASSFGNIQYF	TGTGCCAGCAGTTTCGGGAACATTCAGTACTTC
TRBV19	few	-	TRBJ2-5	CASSGGGYGETQYF	TGTGCCTCATCCGGCGGAGGGTACGGCGAGACCCAGTACTTC
TRBV7-2	-	-	TRBJ1-5	CASSLGGAGNQPQHF	TGTGCCAGCAGTCTAGGGGGGGCTGGCAATCAGCCCCAGCATTTT
TRBV5-4	-	-	TRBJ1-4	CASSLAFGQGIFLGEKLFF	TGTGCCAGCAGCTTGGCTTTCGGCCAGGGGATCTTCTTAGGGGAAAAACTGTTTTTT
TRBV5-1	-	TRBD1	TRBJ1-5	CASSPSTGGGQPQHF	TGCGCCAGCAGCCCGTCCACAGGGGGCGGTCAGCCCCAGCATTTT
TRBV11-2	-	TRBD2	TRBJ2-7	CASSYKSGGHYEQYF	TGTGCCAGCAGCTACAAAAGCGGGGGCCATTACGAGCAGTACTTC
TRBV30	-	-	TRBJ1-1	CAWRDNLDTEAFF	TGTGCCTGGAGGGACAACCTGGACACTGAAGCTTTCTTT
TRBV9	-	TRBD2	TRBJ2-7	CANRQRASGSYEQYF	TGTGCCAACCGACAAAGGGCTAGCGGGTCCTACGAGCAGTACTTC
TRBV2	few	-	TRBJ2-2	CASLPGTTGELFF	TGTGCCAGCCTCCCCGGGACTACCGGGGAGCTGTTTTTT
TRBV29-1	-	-	TRBJ2-7	CSVVGTLTYEQYF	TGCAGCGTCGTCGGGACTCTTACCTACGAGCAGTACTTC
TRBV19	-	-	TRBJ1-3	CASSPRQTSGNTIYF	TGTGCCAGTAGTCCCAGACAGACCTCTGGAAACACCATATATTTT
TRBV29-1	few	-	TRBJ2-1	CSVEARGLVGDEQFF	TGCAGCGTTGAAGCCCGAGGGCTCGTAGGCGATGAGCAGTTCTTC
TRBV7-9	few	-	TRBJ1-6	CASSFLKREDSPLHF	TGTGCCAGCAGCTTTCTCAAGCGTGAGGATTCACCCCTCCACTTT
TRBV15	-	-	TRBJ1-5	CATSRVGHINQPQHF	TGTGCCACCAGCAGAGTGGGACACATCAATCAGCCCCAGCATTTT
TRBV5-1	-	-	TRBJ1-1	CASSLVSLNTEAFF	TGCGCCAGCAGCTTGGTTTCTCTTAACACTGAAGCTTTCTTT
TRBV2	-	TRBD2	TRBJ2-5	CASSVTGGWETQYF	TGTGCCAGCAGTGTAACGGGAGGATGGGAGACCCAGTACTTC
TRBV25-1	-	-	TRBJ2-7	CASSLGGGMKRYF	TGTGCCAGCAGTTTAGGGGGGGGCATGAAAAGATACTTC